This T cell receptor beta chain was sequenced in a study of T cells in Graves' hyperthyroidism and ophthalmopathy. This clonotype occurred a few times. The investigators amplified TCR beta CDR3 regions from RNA transcripts. The TCR CDR3 was amplified in a first-round RT-PCR using the HTBI primer set. TCRdb analysed the multiplex PCR reads with MiXCR anew, one entry per CDR3 protein. This sample has 730,000 or so distinct CDR3 sequences, with roughly 20% found just once. V was clipped by 6 bases and J by 8 bases, with 16 bases between them. This CDR3 region has 13 residues. Looked up from germline, CDR1 is SQVTM and CDR2 is ANQGSEA.

Material: blood. This sequence was found in a woman between 45 and 60 years old with Graves' hyperthyroidism that later progressed to Graves' ophthalmopathy. V gene TRBV29-1 combines with J gene TRBJ1-4; D gene uncertain. The CDR3 here is CSVKGRYGEKLFF. The CDR3 DNA reads TGCAGCGTCAAAGGGAGGTACGGGGAAAAACTGTTTTTT.